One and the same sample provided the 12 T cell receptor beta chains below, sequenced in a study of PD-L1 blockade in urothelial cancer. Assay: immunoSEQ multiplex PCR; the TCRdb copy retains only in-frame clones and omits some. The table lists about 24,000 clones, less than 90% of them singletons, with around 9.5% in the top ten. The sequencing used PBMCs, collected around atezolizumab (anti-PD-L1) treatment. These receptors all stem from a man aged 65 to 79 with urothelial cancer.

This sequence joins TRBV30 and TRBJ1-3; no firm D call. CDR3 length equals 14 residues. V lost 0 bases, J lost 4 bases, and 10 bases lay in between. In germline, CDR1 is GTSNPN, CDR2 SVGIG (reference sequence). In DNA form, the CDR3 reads TGTGCCTGGAGTGTTGGGCAGCCGGGAAACACCATATATTTT. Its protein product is CAWSVGQPGNTIYF.

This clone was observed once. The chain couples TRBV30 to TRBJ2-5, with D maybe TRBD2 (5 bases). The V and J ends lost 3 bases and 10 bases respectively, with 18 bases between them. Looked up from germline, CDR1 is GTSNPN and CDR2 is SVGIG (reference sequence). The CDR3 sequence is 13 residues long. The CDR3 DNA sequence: TGTGCCTGGAGGCAGGATCGAGGCCGGGACCAGTACTTC. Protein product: CAWRQDRGRDQYF.

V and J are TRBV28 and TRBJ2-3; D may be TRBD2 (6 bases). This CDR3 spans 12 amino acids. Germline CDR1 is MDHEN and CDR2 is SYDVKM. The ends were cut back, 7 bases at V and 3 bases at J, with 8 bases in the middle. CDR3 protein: CASTGGTDTQYF. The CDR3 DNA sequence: TGTGCCAGCACTGGAGGGACAGATACGCAGTATTTT. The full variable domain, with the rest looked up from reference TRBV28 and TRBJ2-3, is DVKVTQSSRYLVKRTGEKVFLECVQDMDHENMFWYRQDPGLGLRLIYFSYDVKMKEKGDIPEGYSVSREKKERFSLILESASTNQTSMYLCASTGGTDTQYFGPGTRLTVL.

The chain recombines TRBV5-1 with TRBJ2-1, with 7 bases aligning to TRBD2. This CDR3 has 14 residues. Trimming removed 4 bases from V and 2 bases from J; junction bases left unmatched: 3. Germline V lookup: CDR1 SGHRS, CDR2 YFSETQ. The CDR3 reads CASSERGPYNEQFF. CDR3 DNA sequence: TGCGCCAGCAGCGAGCGGGGCCCCTACAATGAGCAGTTCTTC.

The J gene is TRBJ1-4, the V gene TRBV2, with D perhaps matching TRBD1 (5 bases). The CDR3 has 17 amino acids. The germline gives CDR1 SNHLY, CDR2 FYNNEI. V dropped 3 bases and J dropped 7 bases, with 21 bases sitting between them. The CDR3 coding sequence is TGTGCCAGCAGTGATTCTTCGTTGGGGGGAGGCGGTGAAAAACTGTTTTTT. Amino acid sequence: CASSDSSLGGGGEKLFF.

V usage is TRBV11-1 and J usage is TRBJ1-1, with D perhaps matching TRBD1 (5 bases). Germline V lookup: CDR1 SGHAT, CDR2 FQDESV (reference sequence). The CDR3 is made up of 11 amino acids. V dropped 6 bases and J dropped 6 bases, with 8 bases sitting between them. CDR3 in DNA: TGTGCCAGCAGGGCGACAGCTGAAGCTTTCTTT. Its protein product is CASRATAEAFF. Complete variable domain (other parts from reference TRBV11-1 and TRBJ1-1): EAEVAQSPRYKITEKSQAVAFWCDPISGHATLYWYRQILGQGPELLVQFQDESVVDDSQLPKDRFSAERLKGVDSTLKIQPAELGDSAMYLCASRATAEAFFGQGTRLTVV.

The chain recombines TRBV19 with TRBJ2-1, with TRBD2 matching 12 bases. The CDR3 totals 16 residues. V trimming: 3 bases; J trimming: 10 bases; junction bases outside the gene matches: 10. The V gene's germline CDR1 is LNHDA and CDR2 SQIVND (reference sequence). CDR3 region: CASSIRVTSGRKEQFF. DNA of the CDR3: TGTGCCAGTAGTATCAGAGTGACTAGCGGGAGAAAAGAGCAGTTCTTC.

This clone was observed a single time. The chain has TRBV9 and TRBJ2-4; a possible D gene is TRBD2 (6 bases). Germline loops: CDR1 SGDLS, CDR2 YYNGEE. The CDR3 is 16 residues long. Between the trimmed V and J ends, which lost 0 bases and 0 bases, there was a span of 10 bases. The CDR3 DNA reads TGTGCCAGCAGCGTAGATCCGGGACTAGCCAAAAACATTCAGTACTTC. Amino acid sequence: CASSVDPGLAKNIQYF.

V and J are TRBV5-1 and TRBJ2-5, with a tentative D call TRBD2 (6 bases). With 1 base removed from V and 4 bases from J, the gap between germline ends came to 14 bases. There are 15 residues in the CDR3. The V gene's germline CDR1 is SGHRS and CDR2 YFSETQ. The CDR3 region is CASSLLGGGGETQYF. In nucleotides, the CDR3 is TGCGCCAGCAGCTTGTTGGGGGGAGGAGGAGAGACCCAGTACTTC.

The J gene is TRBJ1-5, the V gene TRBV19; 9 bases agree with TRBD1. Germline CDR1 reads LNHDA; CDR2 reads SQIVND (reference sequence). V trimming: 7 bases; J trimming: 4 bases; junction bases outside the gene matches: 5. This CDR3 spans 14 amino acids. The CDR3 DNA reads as TGTGCCAGTACGGACAGGGGTCGAAATCAGCCCCAGCATTTT. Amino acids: CASTDRGRNQPQHF.

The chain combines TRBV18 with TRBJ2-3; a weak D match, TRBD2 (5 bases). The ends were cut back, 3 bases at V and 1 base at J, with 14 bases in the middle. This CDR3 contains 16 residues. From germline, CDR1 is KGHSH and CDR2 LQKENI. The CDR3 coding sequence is TGTGCCAGCTCACCGACGGGGTCTCGGCGCACAGATACGCAGTATTTT. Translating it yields CASSPTGSRRTDTQYF.

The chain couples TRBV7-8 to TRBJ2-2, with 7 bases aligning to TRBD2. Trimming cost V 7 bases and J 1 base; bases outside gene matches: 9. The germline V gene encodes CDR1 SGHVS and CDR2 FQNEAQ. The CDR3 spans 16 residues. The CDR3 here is CASITRKRENTGELFF. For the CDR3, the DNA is TGTGCCAGCATCACCAGAAAGCGGGAGAACACCGGGGAGCTGTTTTTT.